These 32 T cell receptor beta chains were all obtained from the same sample, sequenced in a study of blood T cell repertoires in COVID-19. Assay used: immunoSEQ multiplex PCR; TCRdb lists only in-frame clones, some missing. This sample has under 100,000 clones, with about nine tenths found just once. The sample taken for sequencing was peripheral blood. The receptor set was obtained from a male donor with acute or convalescent COVID-19.

This clone was seen only a few times. The rearrangement links TRBV13 to TRBJ1-4, with a tentative D call TRBD1 (5 bases). The germline CDR1 and CDR2 sequences are PRHDT and FYEKMQ (reference sequence). V was clipped by 2 bases and J by 8 bases, with 9 bases between them. CDR3 length equals 13 residues. The CDR3: CASSLMGREKLFF. DNA of the CDR3: TGTGCCAGCAGCTTAATGGGGCGCGAAAAACTGTTTTTT.

This CDR3 reads CASSWPTGQRIPSGNTIYF. The CDR3 nucleotides read TGTGCCAGCAGCTGGCCCACGGGACAGCGAATACCCTCTGGAAACACCATATATTTT. The V and J genes are TRBV7-8 and TRBJ1-3; 7 nucleotides line up with TRBD1. Trimming at V came to 4 bases and at J to 0 bases, leaving 15 bases not matched to a gene. Looked up from germline, CDR1 is SGHVS and CDR2 is FQNEAQ. This CDR3 has 19 residues. Supplemented by reference TRBV7-8 and TRBJ1-3, the full variable domain reads GAGVSQSPRYKVAKRGQDVALRCDPISGHVSLFWYQQALGQGPEFLTYFQNEAQLDKSGLPSDRFFAERPEGSVSTLKIQRTQQEDSAVYLCASSWPTGQRIPSGNTIYFGEGSWLTVV.

This rearrangement joins TRBV5-1 to TRBJ1-2; no definite D call. The CDR3 spans 15 residues. V was clipped by 2 bases and J by 10 bases, with 21 bases between them. CDR1 and CDR2 (germline): SGHRS, YFSETQ. The DNA of the CDR3 is TGCGCCAGCAGCTTTGACGCGCGCGGGTACGGTGTCTACACCTTC. Protein product: CASSFDARGYGVYTF.

This chain links TRBV12-3 or TRBV12-4 with TRBJ1-2, with 7 bases identical to TRBD1. V trimming: 6 bases; J trimming: 6 bases; junction bases outside the gene matches: 7. The CDR3 consists of 13 residues. The chain's CDR3 is CASSPSDRDGYTF. The DNA for the CDR3 is TGTGCCAGCAGCCCCTCCGACAGGGATGGCTACACCTTC.

V usage is TRBV6-5 and J usage is TRBJ1-1; TRBD1 aligns across 12 bases. The CDR3 runs to 15 residues. The V gene end was trimmed by 8 bases and the J gene end by 1 base; junction bases not matched to a gene: 5. The V gene's germline CDR1 is MNHEY and CDR2 SVGAGI. The CDR3 loop is CASGGTGGANTEAFF. The CDR3 DNA reads TGTGCCAGCGGCGGGACAGGGGGCGCGAACACTGAAGCTTTCTTT.

The CDR3 here is CASSLGAVEETQYF. The CDR3 DNA reads TGCGCCAGCAGCTTGGGGGCCGTGGAAGAGACCCAGTACTTC. V is TRBV5-1 and J is TRBJ2-5; D call uncertain. Germline lookup yields CDR1 SGHRS and CDR2 YFSETQ. Trimming pared 0 bases from V and 3 bases from J, leaving 9 bases between. The CDR3 spans 14 residues.

The rearrangement uses TRBV6-5 and TRBJ1-6, with D possibly TRBD1 on 6 matching bases. The V and J ends lost 7 bases and 7 bases respectively, with 17 bases between them. Germline V CDR1 and CDR2: MNHEY, SVGAGI. CDR3 length equals 15 residues. In DNA, the CDR3 is TGTGCCAGCACCCGACAGGCGCCAACAAATTCACCCCTCCACTTT. Translation gives CASTRQAPTNSPLHF.

This clone has only one observation. The genes are TRBV19 and TRBJ2-2; TRBD1 might be the D (6 bases). Germline V gene sequence: CDR1 LNHDA, CDR2 SQIVND (reference sequence). V was clipped by 7 bases and J by 1 base, with 10 bases between them. The CDR3 covers 14 residues. The CDR3 region has the DNA TGTGCCAGTACCCAGGGGCTGAACACCGGGGAGCTGTTTTTT. As protein: CASTQGLNTGELFF.

CDR3 sequence reads: CATTDSLGGPQHF. CDR3 bases: TGTGCCACGACGGACAGCCTAGGAGGGCCCCAGCATTTT. The gene calls are TRBV24-1 and TRBJ1-5; perhaps TRBD1 as D (6 bases). The V end lost 10 bases, the J end lost 9 bases, and 18 bases lay between the germline ends. CDR1 KGHDR and CDR2 SFDVKD come from the germline V gene. The CDR3 runs to 13 residues.

This chain connects TRBV3-1 (or the pseudogene TRBV3-2) to TRBJ2-5; 8 bases align to TRBD2. Losses at the gene ends were 4 bases for V and 12 bases for J; bases not matched to a gene: 16. The CDR3 spans 15 residues. Germline V lookup: CDR1 LGHDT, CDR2 YNNKEL (reference sequence). In DNA form, the CDR3 reads TGTGCCAGCAGCCTCGGGGGGGGGCACACAATTCAGGAGTACTTC. Its protein product is CASSLGGGHTIQEYF.

This chain links TRBV10-3 with TRBJ1-6, with D unresolved. V was pared by 0 bases and J by 4 bases, with 13 bases between. Germline V CDR1 and CDR2: ENHRY, SYGVKD. CDR3 length: 17 amino acids. CDR3 in amino acids: CAISESGRDRYNSPLHF. The CDR3 region has the DNA TGTGCCATCAGTGAGTCGGGCCGAGATCGTTATAATTCACCCCTCCACTTT.

V gene TRBV10-3 combines with J gene TRBJ1-1, with 8 nucleotides matching TRBD1. V was clipped by 4 bases and J by 4 bases; unmatched bases: 11. This CDR3 region has 16 residues. In germline, CDR1 is ENHRY, CDR2 SYGVKD. As DNA, the CDR3 is TGTGCCATCAGTGGAACAGGACAGGGTGATATCACTGAAGCTTTCTTT. Its protein product is CAISGTGQGDITEAFF.

The chain recombines TRBV18 with TRBJ2-7; D not resolved. V lost 3 bases and J 2 bases, leaving 17 bases between the germline ends. The CDR3 extends over 16 amino acids. Germline V gene sequence: CDR1 KGHSH, CDR2 LQKENI. The CDR3 reads CASSPAVTSPPYEQYF. For the CDR3, the DNA is TGTGCCAGCTCACCGGCCGTAACCTCCCCGCCCTACGAGCAGTACTTC.

The chain combines TRBV5-1 with TRBJ2-1; D gene unclear. Germline-derived CDR1 and CDR2 are SGHRS and YFSETQ. The CDR3 loop spans 15 amino acids. Deletions cut 4 bases from V and 0 bases from J, with 11 bases between. The CDR3 bases are TGCGCCAGCAGCCCGCGACCTAGCTCCTACAATGAGCAGTTCTTC. Protein sequence: CASSPRPSSYNEQFF.

This sequence joins TRBV19 and TRBJ1-5, with 7 bases identical to TRBD1. V was pared by 2 bases and J by 5 bases, with 12 bases of the junction left unmatched. Germline loops: CDR1 LNHDA, CDR2 SQIVND (reference sequence). This CDR3 comprises 17 residues. The CDR3 DNA is TGTGCCAGTAGTATATCTCGGGACAGCCGAAGTCATCAGCCCCAGCATTTT. Its translation is CASSISRDSRSHQPQHF.

This chain links TRBV12-5 with TRBJ1-5; a weak D match, TRBD1 (6 bases). Trimming pared 1 base from V and 4 bases from J, leaving 17 bases between. The CDR3 has 17 amino acids. Germline CDR1 is LGHNT and CDR2 is FRNRAP. CDR3 in amino acids: CASGLAFDRKPNQPQHF. In nucleotides, the CDR3 is TGTGCTAGTGGTTTGGCCTTCGACAGGAAGCCTAATCAGCCCCAGCATTTT.

This chain connects TRBV9 to TRBJ1-6, with D possibly TRBD1 on 6 matching bases. In germline, CDR1 is SGDLS, CDR2 YYNGEE. Trimming pared 7 bases from V and 8 bases from J, leaving 16 bases between. This CDR3 is built from 14 residues. This CDR3 reads CASERTAGDSPLHF. The CDR3 bases are TGTGCCAGCGAAAGGACAGCTGGGGATTCACCCCTCCACTTT.

The rearrangement links TRBV5-1 to TRBJ2-6; TRBD1 matches 7 bases. Germline V gene data show CDR1 as SGHRS and CDR2 as YFSETQ. Germline trimming cut 3 bases from V and 0 bases from J; bases unmatched to any gene: 9. The CDR3 contains 18 residues. The CDR3 DNA reads as TGCGCCAGCAGCTGGACTTCACAGGGGATCTCTGGGGCCAACGTCCTGACTTTC. It specifies CASSWTSQGISGANVLTF.

This clone was observed a handful of times. This chain joins TRBV29-1 and TRBJ1-1; 10 bases are a match to TRBD1. This CDR3 comprises 14 residues. The germline CDR1 and CDR2 sequences are SQVTM and ANQGSEA. After removal of 2 bases from V and 4 bases from J, the junction contained 4 bases not matched to a gene. CDR3 region: CSVEMGQGTTEAFF. Written as DNA, the CDR3 is TGCAGCGTTGAAATGGGACAGGGGACCACTGAAGCTTTCTTT.

The chain links TRBV10-3 to TRBJ2-5, with D perhaps TRBD1 (5 bases). Germline loops: CDR1 ENHRY, CDR2 SYGVKD. The V gene lost 3 bases and the J gene lost 4 bases, with 9 bases spanning the gap. This CDR3 region has 13 residues. The CDR3 coding sequence is TGTGCCATCAGTGACAGGGCGGTAGAGACCCAGTACTTC. Its translation: CAISDRAVETQYF.

V is TRBV5-8 and J is TRBJ2-5; maybe TRBD2 (5 bases). The CDR3 loop spans 15 amino acids. Between the trimmed V and J ends, which lost 1 base and 2 bases, there was a span of 12 bases. Germline V lookup: CDR1 SGHTS, CDR2 YDEGEE. The chain's CDR3 is CASSLIGSGQETQYF. As DNA, the CDR3 is TGTGCCAGCAGCTTGATCGGCTCGGGGCAAGAGACCCAGTACTTC.

The J gene is TRBJ1-2, the V gene TRBV7-9; 10 nucleotides align to TRBD1. CDR3 length equals 14 residues. CDR1 and CDR2 from the germline V gene are SEHNR and FQNEAQ (reference sequence). V trimming: 5 bases; J trimming: 8 bases; junction bases outside the gene matches: 8. The DNA for the CDR3 is TGTGCCAGCAGCAGGGGACAGGGGATGTCGGGCTACACCTTC. This encodes CASSRGQGMSGYTF.

This sequence joins TRBV6-1 and TRBJ1-5; D uncertain. V was pared by 0 bases and J by 9 bases, with 12 bases between. Germline values: CDR1 MNHNS, CDR2 SASEGT. The CDR3 is made up of 14 amino acids. The CDR3 DNA follows: TGTGCCAGCAGTGAAGCCCTAAACGGTCGGCCCCAGCATTTT. It specifies CASSEALNGRPQHF.

The CDR3 DNA reads TGTGCCAGCAGTGAAGTCTCGGGAGGAACGGAGCAGTTCTTC. Amino acids: CASSEVSGGTEQFF. This chain joins TRBV6-1 and TRBJ2-1; TRBD2 matches 7 bases. Germline V gives CDR1 MNHNS, CDR2 SASEGT. J gave up 10 bases and V 1 base, and 7 bases lay outside the gene matches. The CDR3 has 14 residues.

The chain has TRBV7-9 and TRBJ1-5; TRBD1 matches at 7 bases. The germline V gene has CDR1 SEHNR and CDR2 FQNEAQ (reference sequence). J gave up 5 bases and V 5 bases, and 6 bases lay outside the gene matches. CDR3 size: 14 residues. CDR3 in DNA: TGTGCCAGCAGCCAGGGGGGCGATTATCAGCCCCAGCATTTT. Protein: CASSQGGDYQPQHF.

V usage is TRBV19 and J usage is TRBJ2-1; no clear D. V lost 6 bases, J lost 5 bases, and 11 bases lay in between. Germline values: CDR1 LNHDA, CDR2 SQIVND (reference sequence). CDR3 length: 13 residues. As DNA, the CDR3 is TGTGCCAGTAGGCCGACGCGGAACAATGAGCAGTTCTTC. Its protein product is CASRPTRNNEQFF.

The gene calls are TRBV3-1 (or the pseudogene TRBV3-2) and TRBJ2-1; 7 positions match TRBD2. The germline V gene encodes CDR1 LGHDT and CDR2 YNNKEL (reference sequence). This CDR3 spans 14 amino acids. With V trimmed by 0 bases and J by 6 bases, 2 bases remained unmatched. CDR3 region: CASSQEAGTNEQFF. Written as DNA, the CDR3 is TGTGCCAGCAGCCAAGAAGCGGGGACCAATGAGCAGTTCTTC.

The chain has TRBV10-3 and TRBJ2-2; the D gene is possibly TRBD1 (6 bases). In germline, CDR1 is ENHRY, CDR2 SYGVKD. V dropped 6 bases and J dropped 5 bases, with 13 bases sitting between them. The CDR3 is 14 amino acids. CDR3 in DNA: TGTGCCATCAGGGGGGCGGGTGTGACCGGGGAGCTGTTTTTT. Its protein product is CAIRGAGVTGELFF.

The sample holds a few counts of this clone. The chain carries TRBV6-5 and TRBJ1-4; TRBD1 is a possible D gene (5 bases). CDR1 and CDR2 (germline): MNHEY, SVGAGI. This CDR3 spans 15 amino acids. V was shortened by 6 bases and J by 5 bases, with 16 bases between the two germline ends. CDR3 nucleotides: TGTGCCAGCAGGGGGGGGTTGGCCCAGAATGAAAAACTGTTTTTT. This codes for CASRGGLAQNEKLFF.

This sequence joins TRBV21-1 and TRBJ2-1; TRBD2 is the table's D call, not checked against the DNA. TRBV21-1 is a recognized pseudogene. CDR3 size: 17 residues. The CDR3 spells CASSKTLVGLDFNEQFF. The CDR3 DNA is TGTGCCAGCAGCAAAACGCTTGTCGGACTCGACTTCAATGAGCAGTTCTTC.

The V and J genes are TRBV6-6 and TRBJ1-3; 9 bases fit TRBD1. This CDR3 spans 15 amino acids. In germline, CDR1 is MNHNY, CDR2 SVGAGI (reference sequence). J lost 0 bases, V lost 7 bases, and 4 bases had no gene match. CDR3 amino acids: CASKTGGSSGNTIYF. CDR3 nucleotides: TGTGCCAGCAAGACAGGGGGGAGCTCTGGAAACACCATATATTTT.

The rearrangement joins TRBV5-5 to TRBJ2-7; TRBD1 is a possible D gene (6 bases). In germline, CDR1 is SGHKS, CDR2 YYEKEE (reference sequence). Trimming removed 4 bases from V and 4 bases from J, with 12 bases in between. The CDR3 sequence is 13 residues long. The CDR3: CASSTRQEYEQYF. Here the CDR3 DNA reads TGTGCCAGCAGCACCCGACAGGAGTACGAGCAGTACTTC.